This T cell receptor beta chain is drawn from a study of blood T cell repertoires in COVID-19. Study summary: The study drew acute and convalescent COVID-19 samples from the United States, Italy and Spain. Sample material is recorded as cDNA or gDNA derived from T cells, B-cell-depleted T cells, or PBMCs.

As handled by the study authors: Nucleated cell number was recorded as an estimate derived from reference gene primer amplification. Only in-frame clones appear in the TCRdb table, and some are missing; sequencing was by immunoSEQ multiplex PCR. V, J and clone size are taken as reported in that table, and D and trimming were inferred from the DNA itself. The sample lists about 140,000 clones; 75% to 90% were seen once. Trimming at V came to 5 bases and at J to 3 bases, leaving 7 bases not matched to a gene. CDR3 length: 14 residues. Germline loops: CDR1 SEHNR, CDR2 FQNEAQ (reference sequence). The chain recombines TRBV7-9 with TRBJ2-7; 7 positions agree with TRBD1. Specimen: peripheral blood. This receptor was identified in a woman aged 45 to 65 with acute or convalescent COVID-19. The chain's CDR3 is CASSQWDSIYEQYF. The CDR3 DNA reads TGTGCCAGCAGCCAATGGGACAGTATCTACGAGCAGTACTTC.